This TCR beta chain is drawn from a study of blood T cell repertoires in COVID-19. Profiling relied on immunoSEQ multiplex PCR, and the TCRdb table lists in-frame clones only, not all of them. The sample consists of 78,000 or so clones, about 83% of them appearing once. This clone was picked up one time. Trimming shortened V by 0 bases and J by 8 bases, and 11 bases separated the two germline ends. This CDR3 region has 13 residues. Germline V gene sequence: CDR1 SGHDT, CDR2 YYEEEE. V and J are TRBV5-6 and TRBJ1-2; possible D gene TRBD1, 6 bases. Material for sequencing was peripheral blood. This receptor was identified in a woman in her sixties or seventies with acute or convalescent COVID-19. CDR3: CASSLGRTVGYTF. Here the CDR3 DNA reads TGTGCCAGCAGCTTGGGGAGGACAGTCGGCTACACCTTC. Combining the CDR3 with reference TRBV5-6 and TRBJ1-2 gives the whole variable domain DAGVTQSPTHLIKTRGQQVTLRCSPKSGHDTVSWYQQALGQGPQFIFQYYEEEERQRGNFPDRFSGHQFPNYSSELNVNALLLGDSALYLCASSLGRTVGYTFGSGTRLTVV.